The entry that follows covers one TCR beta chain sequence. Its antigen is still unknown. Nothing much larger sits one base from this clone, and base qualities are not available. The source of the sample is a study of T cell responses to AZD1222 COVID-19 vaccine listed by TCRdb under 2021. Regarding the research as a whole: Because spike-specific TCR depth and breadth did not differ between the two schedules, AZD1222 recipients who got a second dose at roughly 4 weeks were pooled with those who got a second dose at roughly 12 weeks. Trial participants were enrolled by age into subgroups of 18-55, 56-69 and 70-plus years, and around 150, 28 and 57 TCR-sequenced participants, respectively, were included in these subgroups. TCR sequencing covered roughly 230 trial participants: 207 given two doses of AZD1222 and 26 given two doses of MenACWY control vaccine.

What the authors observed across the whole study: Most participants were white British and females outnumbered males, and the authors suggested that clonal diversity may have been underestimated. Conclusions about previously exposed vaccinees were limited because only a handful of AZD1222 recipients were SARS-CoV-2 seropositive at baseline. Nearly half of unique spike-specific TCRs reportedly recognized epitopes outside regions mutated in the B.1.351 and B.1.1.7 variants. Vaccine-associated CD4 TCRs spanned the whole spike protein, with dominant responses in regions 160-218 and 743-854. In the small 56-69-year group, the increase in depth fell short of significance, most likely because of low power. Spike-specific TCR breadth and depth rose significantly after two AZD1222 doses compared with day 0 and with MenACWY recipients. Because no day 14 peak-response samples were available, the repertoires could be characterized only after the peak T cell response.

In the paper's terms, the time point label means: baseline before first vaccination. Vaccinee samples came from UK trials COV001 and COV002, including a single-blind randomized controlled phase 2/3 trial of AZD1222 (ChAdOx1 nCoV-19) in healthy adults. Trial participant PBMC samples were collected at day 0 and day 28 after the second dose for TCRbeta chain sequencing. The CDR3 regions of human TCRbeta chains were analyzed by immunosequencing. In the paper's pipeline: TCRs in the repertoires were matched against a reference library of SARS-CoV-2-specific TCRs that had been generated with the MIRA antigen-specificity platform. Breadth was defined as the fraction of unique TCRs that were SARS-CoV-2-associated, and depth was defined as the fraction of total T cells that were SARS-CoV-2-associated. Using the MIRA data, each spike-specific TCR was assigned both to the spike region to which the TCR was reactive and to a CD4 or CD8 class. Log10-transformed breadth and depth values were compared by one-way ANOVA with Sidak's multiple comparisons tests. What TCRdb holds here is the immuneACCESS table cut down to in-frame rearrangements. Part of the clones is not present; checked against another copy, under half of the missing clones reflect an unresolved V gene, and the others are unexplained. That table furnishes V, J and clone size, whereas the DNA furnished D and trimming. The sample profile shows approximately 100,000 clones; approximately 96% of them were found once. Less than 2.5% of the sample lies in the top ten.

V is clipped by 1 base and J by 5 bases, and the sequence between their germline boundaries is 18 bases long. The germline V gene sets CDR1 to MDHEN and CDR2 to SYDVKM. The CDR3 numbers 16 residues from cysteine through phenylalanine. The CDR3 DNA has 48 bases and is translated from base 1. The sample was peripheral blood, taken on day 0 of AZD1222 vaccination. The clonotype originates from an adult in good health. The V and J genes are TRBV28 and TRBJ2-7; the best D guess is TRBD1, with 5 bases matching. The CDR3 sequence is CASSLSATVVGDEQYF. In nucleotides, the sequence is TGTGCCAGCAGTTTATCGGCGACAGTGGTCGGCGACGAGCAGTACTTC.